This T cell receptor (beta chain) was found in a study of blood T cell repertoires in COVID-19. Study as a whole: Sites in the United States, Italy and Spain provided acute and convalescent COVID-19 samples. PBMCs, B-cell-depleted T cells, or T cells provided the cDNA or gDNA that made up the material.

Libraries were prepared by immunoSEQ multiplex PCR; TCRdb keeps only in-frame clonotypes and omits some of them. The sample has about 42,000 clones, about 85% seen once; the top ten hold 12%. This CDR3 comprises 15 residues. CDR1 is SGHRS, CDR2 YFSETQ, per germline. Trimming shortened V by 0 bases and J by 0 bases, and 6 bases separated the two germline ends. This TCR derives from a human donor in a cohort sampled during active COVID-19. The J gene is TRBJ1-4, the V gene TRBV5-1; D gene unclear. Sequenced input: peripheral blood. The CDR3 spells CASSLGTATNEKLFF. The CDR3 region has the DNA TGCGCCAGCAGCTTGGGAACGGCAACTAATGAAAAACTGTTTTTT.